This T cell receptor beta chain was sequenced in a study of persistence of HIV-infected CD4 T cells. Study-wide background: Blood samples, up to about 200 mL, came from multiple time points, except a couple of leukapheresis donors sampled once.

Germline CDR1 KGHSH, CDR2 LQKENI. The CDR3 extends over 13 amino acids. Deletions cut 3 bases from V and 4 bases from J, with 9 bases between. Cells were stimulated with CMV-infected fibroblast lysates at 8.5 to 10 ug/mL. Sorted nonresponding memory CD4+ T cells were CD40L-negative, CD69-negative, CD45RO-high. Sequencing used immunoSEQ version 4 in survey mode. This table comes from immunoSEQ multiplex PCR, and its TCRdb copy is limited to in-frame clones, with some not included. This table holds 25,000 to 35,000 clones, more than 75% found once. Note on this clone: What it binds is unknown.

This sequence was found in an adult man with HIV who was CMV-seropositive. The sequencing used CD4+ T cells sorted from PBMCs after roughly 18-hour stimulation, collected from a patient who received antiretroviral therapy. V gene TRBV18 combines with J gene TRBJ1-1; tentatively, D is TRBD1 (5 bases). The CDR3 DNA sequence: TGTGCCAGCTCACCTCAGGGCTCCACTGAAGCTTTCTTT. The encoded protein is CASSPQGSTEAFF. Drawing the rest from reference TRBV18 and TRBJ1-1, the complete variable domain is NAGVMQNPRHLVRRRGQEARLRCSPMKGHSHVYWYRQLPEEGLKFMVYLQKENIIDESGMPKERFSAEFPKEGPSILRIQQVVRGDSAAYFCASSPQGSTEAFFGQGTRLTVV.